The next 20 T cell receptor beta chains were all read from a single sample in a study of CD8+CD57+ T cells in acquired aplastic anemia. The template used for profiling TCR beta VDJ and CDR3 was genomic DNA. TCRdb re-called the reads through MiXCR, storing one row per CDR3 protein. The sample consists of some 150,000 distinct CDR3 sequences, less than 45% of them appearing once. Material for sequencing was sorted CD4+, CD8+, or CD8+CD57+ T cells (not recorded which) from PBMCs. These receptor sequences come from a human donor in good health, serving as a control.

The J gene is TRBJ2-7, the V gene TRBV25-1; 12 positions agree with TRBD2. Germline CDR1 is MGHDK and CDR2 is SYGVNS. There are 17 residues in the CDR3. With 5 bases clipped from V and 3 bases from J, the junction kept 11 bases outside the gene matches. The CDR3 DNA is TGTGCCAGCAGTTACTCGAATAGACTAGCGGGAGTCTACGAGCAGTACGTC. This gives the protein CASSYSNRLAGVYEQYV.

This clonotype was seen many times. The V gene is TRBV7-9, the J gene TRBJ2-5; perhaps TRBD2 as D (6 bases). The CDR3 is 14 residues long. Germline V gives CDR1 SEHNR, CDR2 FQNEAQ (reference sequence). Trimming took 4 bases from V and 4 from J, leaving 13 bases between them. CDR3 coding DNA: TGTGCCAGCAGCTCGGGACTTTCGACAGAGACCCAGTACTTC. It encodes CASSSGLSTETQYF.

This clonotype was detected only a few times. The J gene is TRBJ2-1, the V gene TRBV7-3; D is uncertain. The J call may be in error: the DNA end matches TRBJ2-7 better. Germline V CDR1 and CDR2: SGHTA, FQGTGA. The CDR3 length is 12 residues. Here the CDR3 DNA reads TGTGCCAGCAGCAACCGGCGGTACGAGCAGTACTTC. This codes for CASSNRRYEQYF.

A note on this clonotype: With a much larger clone just one base away, this may be a read error. CDR3: CARSYIAEQFF. CDR3 DNA sequence: TGTGCCAGAAGCTATATCGCGGAGCAGTTCTTC. The V call is TRBV12-3 or TRBV12-4, the J call TRBJ2-1, with D uncertain. CDR3 length: 11 amino acids. V lost 9 bases to trimming and J lost 10 bases, with 13 bases between them.

CDR3: CASSETGEGSEQFF. The CDR3 bases are TGTGCCAGCAGTGAAACAGGGGAAGGTAGTGAGCAGTTCTTC. This chain links TRBV25-1 with TRBJ2-1; 7 bases line up with TRBD1. Germline CDR1 and CDR2: MGHDK and SYGVNS. The CDR3 runs to 14 residues. Losses at the gene ends were 2 bases for V and 9 bases for J; bases not matched to a gene: 7.

The rearrangement joins TRBV20-1 to TRBJ1-1, with a weak D call TRBD1 (6 bases). The ends were cut back, 5 bases at V and 3 bases at J, with 10 bases in the middle. The CDR3 is 12 amino acids. The germline V gene has CDR1 DFQATT and CDR2 SNEGSKA (reference sequence). CDR3 bases: TGCAGTGCTTTTAGACAGGACACTGAAGCTTTCTTT. Translation: CSAFRQDTEAFF.

This clonotype was observed at least ten times. The V call is TRBV3-1, the J call TRBJ2-6; TRBD1 is a possible D gene (5 bases). CDR1 and CDR2 from the germline V gene are LGHDT and YNNKEL (reference sequence). The V gene lost 0 bases and the J gene lost 2 bases, with 8 bases spanning the gap. The CDR3 totals 16 residues. The CDR3 spells CASSQDRVAGANVLTF. In nucleotides, the CDR3 is TGTGCCAGCAGCCAAGACAGGGTAGCTGGGGCCAACGTCCTGACTTTC.

In nucleotides, the CDR3 is TGCGCCAGCAGCCAGGCTATGGGAACTGAAGCTTTCTTT. Its protein product is CASSQAMGTEAFF. V and J are TRBV4-1 and TRBJ1-1; D call uncertain. The CDR3 runs 13 residues. Per germline, CDR1 MGHRA and CDR2 YSYEKL. Trimming pared 3 bases from V and 5 bases from J, leaving 10 bases between.

This clonotype was recorded many times. The chain carries TRBV5-1 and TRBJ1-2; 7 bases align to TRBD1. The CDR3 contains 13 residues. Per the germline V gene, CDR1 is SGHRS and CDR2 is YFSETQ. The V segment lost 5 bases and the J segment 2 bases; nucleotides outside the gene matches: 3. The CDR3, as DNA: TGCGCCAGCAGACCGGGACAGAACTATGGCTACACCTTC. Translating it yields CASRPGQNYGYTF.

This clonotype came up once. V and J are TRBV7-2 and TRBJ1-2; 7 nucleotides agree with TRBD1. Germline CDR1 is SGHTA and CDR2 is FQGNSA. Unmatched junction bases numbered 7, after V lost 8 bases and J lost 4 bases. This CDR3 has 13 amino acids. The CDR3 region has the DNA TGTGCCAGCGCCTCGGGACAGTTCTATGGCTACACCTTC. Its protein is CASASGQFYGYTF.

V gene TRBV7-2 combines with J gene TRBJ1-1, with D maybe TRBD1 (5 bases). CDR1 and CDR2 (germline): SGHTA, FQGNSA. Between the trimmed V and J ends, which lost 6 bases and 1 base, there was a span of 15 bases. This CDR3 is built from 15 residues. CDR3 region: CASSGSDKANTEAFF. The CDR3 nucleotides are TGTGCCAGCAGTGGTTCGGACAAGGCGAACACTGAAGCTTTCTTT. Combining the CDR3 with reference TRBV7-2 and TRBJ1-1 gives the whole variable domain GAGVSQSPSNKVTEKGKDVELRCDPISGHTALYWYRQSLGQGLEFLIYFQGNSAPDKSGLPSDRFSAERTGGSVSTLTIQRTQQEDSAVYLCASSGSDKANTEAFFGQGTRLTVV.

The table lists this clonotype with a few counts. This chain links TRBV30 with TRBJ2-7; the D gene could be TRBD1 or TRBD2 (5 bases each). CDR3 length equals 15 residues. Trimming stripped 1 base from V and 4 bases from J, with 17 bases between. Germline loops: CDR1 GTSNPN, CDR2 SVGIG (reference sequence). The CDR3, as DNA: TGTGCCTGGAGTGAACCGGGACGGCCGACATACGAGCAGTACTTC. Translation: CAWSEPGRPTYEQYF.

The genes are TRBV19 and TRBJ2-6; no firm D call. Germline CDR1 LNHDA, CDR2 SQIVND (reference sequence). The ends were cut back, 5 bases at V and 3 bases at J, with 11 bases in the middle. The CDR3 sequence is 15 residues long. The CDR3 sequence: CASSFSPGGANVLTF. Here the CDR3 DNA reads TGTGCCAGTAGTTTCTCACCGGGTGGGGCCAACGTCCTGACTTTC.

On this clonotype itself: A much more abundant neighbour one base away suggests this may be a read error. The V call is TRBV12-3 or TRBV12-4, the J call TRBJ2-1; weak D call: TRBD1 (6 bases). The CDR3 contains 15 residues. The CDR3 nucleotides read TGTGCCAGCAGTCTTAGCCCAGGGGAGTTCCATGAGCGGTTCTTC. Translated: CASSLSPGEFHERFF.

This chain uses TRBV20-1 with TRBJ2-7; D might be TRBD1 (5 bases). V was cut by 6 bases and J by 3 bases, with 12 bases left in between. Germline V gene lookup returns CDR1 DFQATT and CDR2 SNEGSKA (reference sequence). The CDR3 loop spans 12 amino acids. CDR3 amino acids: CSAKGQLYEQYF. Written as DNA, the CDR3 is TGCAGTGCCAAAGGACAACTCTACGAGCAGTACTTC.

To note about this clonotype: A much more abundant neighbour one base away suggests this may be a read error. V and J are TRBV10-3 and TRBJ1-2; no firm D call. Deletions cut 10 bases from V and 7 bases from J, with 19 bases between. Germline CDR1 ENHRY, CDR2 SYGVKD. The CDR3 runs to 13 residues. The CDR3 sequence is CASRSTVSCGYTF. The DNA for the CDR3 is TGTGCCAGCAGGTCAACAGTATCCTGTGGCTACACCTTC.

This clonotype was detected many times. The chain combines TRBV19 with TRBJ2-5; 11 nucleotides align to TRBD1. This CDR3 is 13 amino acids long. The V gene end was trimmed by 8 bases and the J gene end by 4 bases; junction bases not matched to a gene: 3. In germline, CDR1 is LNHDA, CDR2 SQIVND (reference sequence). This CDR3 is CASLDRGRETQYF. The CDR3 nucleotides are TGTGCCAGTCTGGACAGGGGGCGAGAGACCCAGTACTTC.

A word on this clonotype: A much larger clone sits a single nucleotide away, making a read error possible. This chain joins TRBV25-1 and TRBJ2-7; D remains ambiguous. Germline CDR1 reads MGHDK; CDR2 reads SYGVNS. This CDR3 comprises 13 residues. Trimming took off 5 bases at V and 0 bases at J, with 8 bases between the two ends. The CDR3 protein is CASSFQGSYEQYF. The CDR3 bases are TGTGCCAGCAGTTTCCAAGGCTCCTACGAGCAGTACTTC.

This clonotype has ten or more counts. The chain employs TRBV10-1 and TRBJ1-2, with D possibly TRBD1 on 6 matching bases. The CDR3 extends over 15 amino acids. V lost 0 bases to trimming and J lost 4 bases, with 12 bases between them. CDR1 and CDR2 from the germline V gene are WNHNN and SYGVQD (reference sequence). The DNA for the CDR3 is TGCGCCAGCAGTGAGTCGAGGACAGTCCTCTATGGCTACACCTTC. It codes for CASSESRTVLYGYTF.

This clonotype was observed a handful of times. This chain connects TRBV10-3 to TRBJ1-1, with TRBD1 matching 7 bases. Germline loops: CDR1 ENHRY, CDR2 SYGVKD. CDR3 length: 13 amino acids. V was clipped by 7 bases and J by 1 base; unmatched bases: 3. The CDR3 here is CAIKGAPNTEAFF. In nucleotides, the CDR3 is TGTGCCATCAAGGGGGCTCCGAACACTGAAGCTTTCTTT.